Following are 21 T cell receptor beta chains from one sample sequenced in a study of CD8 T cells in Susac syndrome. Reverse transcription of about 0.5 to 1 ug RNA was carried out with random hexamers. TCRdb re-called the immunoSEQ multiplex PCR reads through MiXCR, storing one row per CDR3 protein. In the table there are 200,000 to 250,000 distinct CDR3 sequences, 80% to 95% of which are singletons. The sequenced material came from CD8+ T cells from PBMCs. These receptors originate from a human donor with multiple sclerosis.

This clonotype was counted a single time. The chain joins TRBV20-1 to TRBJ1-5; D unresolved. Germline assignment: CDR1 DFQATT and CDR2 SNEGSKA (reference sequence). CDR3 length equals 14 residues. Trimming took off 0 bases at V and 0 bases at J, with 6 bases between the two ends. CDR3 bases: TGCAGTGCTAGAGATTGGCGTAGCAATCAGCCCCAGCATTTT. Its protein is CSARDWRSNQPQHF.

V and J are TRBV27 and TRBJ2-7, with TRBD1 matching 7 bases. CDR1 is MNHEY, CDR2 SMNVEV, per germline (reference sequence). J gave up 2 bases and V 9 bases, and 10 bases lay outside the gene matches. CDR3 size: 14 residues. CDR3 amino acids: CARYTGAPAYEQYF. CDR3 sequence (DNA): TGTGCCAGATACACAGGGGCCCCTGCCTACGAGCAGTACTTC.

This CDR3 is CASSLARDVWREGGEQYF. Written as DNA, the CDR3 is TGTGCCAGCAGCTTAGCTCGGGATGTTTGGCGGGAGGGCGGCGAGCAGTACTTC. The chain carries TRBV7-9 and TRBJ2-7, with 9 bases lining up with TRBD2. Germline-derived CDR1 and CDR2 are SEHNR and FQNEAQ (reference sequence). V trimming: 0 bases; J trimming: 6 bases; junction bases outside the gene matches: 15. This CDR3 contains 18 residues.

The genes are TRBV24-1 and TRBJ2-1; TRBD1 or TRBD2 may be the D gene (5 bases each). The CDR3 length is 15 residues. CDR1 is KGHDR, CDR2 SFDVKD, per germline. Trimming stripped 6 bases from V and 4 bases from J, with 15 bases between. The CDR3 bases are TGTGCCACCAGTACCGGGACGGCCTCGTACAATGAGCAGTTCTTC. It is translated as CATSTGTASYNEQFF.

The CDR3 spells CASSSSGSQYF. CDR3 bases: TGTGCCAGCAGCTCCTCGGGGTCTCAGTACTTC. The rearrangement joins TRBV11-1 to TRBJ2-4; D possibly corresponds to TRBD2 (5 bases). The germline V gene encodes CDR1 SGHAT and CDR2 FQDESV (reference sequence). The CDR3 loop spans 11 amino acids. Trimming removed 4 bases from V and 12 bases from J, with 10 bases in between. Filled out from reference TRBV11-1 and TRBJ2-4, the complete variable domain reads EAEVAQSPRYKITEKSQAVAFWCDPISGHATLYWYRQILGQGPELLVQFQDESVVDDSQLPKDRFSAERLKGVDSTLKIQPAELGDSAMYLCASSSSGSQYFGAGTRLSVL.

In its sample, this clonotype was seen once. The CDR3 bases are TGTGCCAGTATAGGATGGAACTATGGCTACACCTTC. This translates into CASIGWNYGYTF. The chain links TRBV19 to TRBJ1-2; no firm D call. The CDR3 is 12 amino acids. CDR1 and CDR2 (germline): LNHDA, SQIVND (reference sequence). V lost 7 bases to trimming and J lost 2 bases, with 8 bases between them. Drawing the rest from reference TRBV19 and TRBJ1-2, the complete variable domain is DGGITQSPKYLFRKEGQNVTLSCEQNLNHDAMYWYRQDPGQGLRLIYYSQIVNDFQKGDIAEGYSVSREKKESFPLTVTSAQKNPTAFYLCASIGWNYGYTFGSGTRLTVV.

This chain links TRBV5-1 with TRBJ1-2; TRBD1 is a possible D gene (6 bases). The CDR3 runs 11 residues. Per germline, CDR1 SGHRS and CDR2 YFSETQ. Trimming shortened V by 8 bases and J by 3 bases, and 8 bases separated the two germline ends. CDR3 amino acids: CASRQDYGYTF. As DNA, the CDR3 is TGCGCCAGTCGACAGGACTATGGCTACACCTTC.

This chain uses TRBV27 with TRBJ2-1; no firm D call. Deletions cut 3 bases from V and 6 bases from J, with 9 bases between. CDR3 length: 13 amino acids. Germline CDR1 MNHEY, CDR2 SMNVEV (reference sequence). This CDR3 reads CASSFTFINEQFF. In DNA form, the CDR3 reads TGTGCCAGCAGTTTTACGTTCATCAATGAGCAGTTCTTC.

The V call is TRBV9, the J call TRBJ1-1, with 7 bases aligning to TRBD1. Per the germline V gene, CDR1 is SGDLS and CDR2 is YYNGEE. The CDR3 totals 15 residues. V lost 3 bases and J lost 0; bases outside the gene matches: 5. The CDR3 nucleotides are TGTGCCAGCAGCGCAATGGACAGGATGAACACTGAAGCTTTCTTT. Translation: CASSAMDRMNTEAFF.

The chain is built from TRBV4-1 and TRBJ2-7, with 7 positions matching TRBD1. Germline loops: CDR1 MGHRA, CDR2 YSYEKL. The junction had 3 bases not matched to a gene; V was cut back by 4 bases and J by 3 bases. The CDR3 contains 13 residues. The CDR3 bases are TGCGCCAGCAGCCCCTGGGACAGCTACGAGCAGTACTTC. Amino acid sequence: CASSPWDSYEQYF.

The chain recombines TRBV7-8 with TRBJ2-1; the match to TRBD2 covers 7 bases. Germline CDR1 is SGHVS and CDR2 is FQNEAQ. V shed 1 base and J 8 bases; nucleotides not matched to a gene: 11. The CDR3 has 16 amino acids. This chain's CDR3 is CASSLGLAVSWDEQFF. In DNA, the CDR3 is TGTGCCAGCAGCTTAGGCCTAGCGGTGAGCTGGGATGAGCAGTTCTTC.

The chain uses TRBV4-1 and TRBJ2-5; the D gene is possibly TRBD1 (6 bases). Trimming shortened V by 1 base and J by 3 bases, and 12 bases separated the two germline ends. Per germline, CDR1 MGHRA and CDR2 YSYEKL. This CDR3 comprises 15 residues. CDR3 nucleotide sequence: TGCGCCAGCAGCCAAGGGCAGGGGATTAAAGAGACCCAGTACTTC. Its translation is CASSQGQGIKETQYF.

The chain links TRBV7-6 to TRBJ1-5; D unresolved. This CDR3 is built from 13 residues. CDR1 and CDR2 from the germline V gene are SGHVS and FNYEAQ. The V and J ends lost 3 bases and 3 bases respectively, with 6 bases between them. CDR3 sequence: CASSLEVNQPQHF. The CDR3 bases are TGTGCCAGCAGCTTGGAGGTCAATCAGCCCCAGCATTTT.

This clonotype has more than one count but fewer than ten. This chain links TRBV27 with TRBJ2-7; D not certain. The CDR3 covers 12 residues. Trimming left V 5 bases short and J 0 bases short, with 5 bases between. The germline CDR1 and CDR2 sequences are MNHEY and SMNVEV (reference sequence). The CDR3 spells CASSGDSYEQYF. CDR3 in DNA: TGTGCCAGCAGTGGGGACTCCTACGAGCAGTACTTC.

This clonotype came up once. This chain links TRBV9 with TRBJ1-2; D remains ambiguous. Trimming removed 2 bases at V and 7 bases at J, with 18 bases between. The CDR3 has 15 amino acids. Germline assignment: CDR1 SGDLS and CDR2 YYNGEE. In DNA form, the CDR3 reads TGTGCCAGCAGCGTGTCAATAGCAGTGGGAGTTGGCTACACCTTC. It specifies CASSVSIAVGVGYTF.

V is TRBV7-6 and J is TRBJ2-1; either TRBD1 or TRBD2 may fit D (5 bases each). V was clipped by 5 bases and J by 7 bases, with 18 bases between them. CDR1 and CDR2 (germline): SGHVS, FNYEAQ. The CDR3 totals 15 residues. CDR3 in amino acids: CASSPERGSGNEQFF. In nucleotides, the CDR3 is TGTGCCAGCAGCCCGGAAAGGGGATCGGGGAATGAGCAGTTCTTC.

The gene calls are TRBV27 and TRBJ1-5, with D possibly TRBD1 on 5 matching bases. The CDR3 has 15 amino acids. CDR1 MNHEY and CDR2 SMNVEV come from the germline V gene (reference sequence). V lost 6 bases and J lost 4, with 16 bases in between. This CDR3 is CASSWGAAGNQPQHF. The CDR3, as DNA: TGTGCCAGCAGCTGGGGAGCGGCAGGGAATCAGCCCCAGCATTTT.

This clonotype was counted once. The CDR3 coding sequence is TGCGCCAGCAGCCAATACTCCTACTTACTAGCGGGGGAAGGTACGCAGTATTTT. Translated, it gives CASSQYSYLLAGEGTQYF. This rearrangement joins TRBV4-1 to TRBJ2-3; 11 bases line up with TRBD2. The length of the CDR3 is 18 residues. Losses at the gene ends were 2 bases for V and 8 bases for J; bases not matched to a gene: 15. The germline CDR1 and CDR2 sequences are MGHRA and YSYEKL.

The chain uses TRBV7-9 and TRBJ1-2, with D possibly TRBD1 on 6 matching bases. Trimming removed 5 bases at V and 4 bases at J, with 14 bases between. There are 14 residues in the CDR3. Germline CDR1 SEHNR, CDR2 FQNEAQ (reference sequence). CDR3 bases: TGTGCCAGCAGCCCAGTCGACAGGTTCTATGGCTACACCTTC. Its translation is CASSPVDRFYGYTF.

The chain couples TRBV27 to TRBJ1-2, with D possibly TRBD1 on 6 matching bases. Trimming cost V 2 bases and J 2 bases, with 15 bases left between them. This CDR3 is 16 amino acids long. CDR1 and CDR2 from the germline V gene are MNHEY and SMNVEV (reference sequence). CDR3 amino acids: CASSLGGGPANYGYTF. CDR3 nucleotides: TGTGCCAGCAGTTTAGGTGGGGGGCCTGCGAACTATGGCTACACCTTC.

The chain joins TRBV27 to TRBJ2-7, with D possibly TRBD2 on 5 matching bases. V was clipped by 9 bases and J by 0 bases, with 6 bases between them. There are 11 residues in the CDR3. Germline V gives CDR1 MNHEY, CDR2 SMNVEV (reference sequence). The CDR3 reads CASGSSYEQYF. CDR3 bases: TGTGCCAGTGGGAGCTCCTACGAGCAGTACTTC.